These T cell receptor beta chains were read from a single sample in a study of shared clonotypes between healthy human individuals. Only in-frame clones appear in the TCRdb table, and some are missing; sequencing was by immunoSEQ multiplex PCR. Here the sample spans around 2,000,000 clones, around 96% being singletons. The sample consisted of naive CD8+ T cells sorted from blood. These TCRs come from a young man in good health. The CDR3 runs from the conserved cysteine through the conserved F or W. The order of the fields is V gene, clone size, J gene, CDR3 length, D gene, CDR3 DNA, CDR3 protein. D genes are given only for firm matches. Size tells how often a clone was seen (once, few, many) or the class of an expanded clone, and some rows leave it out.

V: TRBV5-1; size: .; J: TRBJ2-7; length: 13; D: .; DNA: TGCGCCAGCAGCGGCGGAGCGCAATACGAGCAGTACTTC; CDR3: CASSGGAQYEQYF
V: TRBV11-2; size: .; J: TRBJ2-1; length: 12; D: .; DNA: TGTGCCAGCAGCTTAGGATCCAGCGAGCAGTTCTTC; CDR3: CASSLGSSEQFF
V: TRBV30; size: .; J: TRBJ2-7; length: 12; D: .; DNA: TGTGCCTTCTCCAGGGTGGGCTACGAGCAGTACTTC; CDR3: CAFSRVGYEQYF
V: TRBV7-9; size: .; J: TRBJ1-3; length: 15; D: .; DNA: TGTGCCAGCAGCTTTGGGTCCCCGTCCGGAAACACCATATATTTT; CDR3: CASSFGSPSGNTIYF
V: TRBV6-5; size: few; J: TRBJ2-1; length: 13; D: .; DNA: TGTGCCAGCCGGGACAAGGGTTATGTTGAGCAGTTCTTC; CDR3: CASRDKGYVEQFF
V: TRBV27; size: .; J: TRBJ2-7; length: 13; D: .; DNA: TGTGCCAGCAGTTCCGGGACTGTCTACGAGCAGTACTTC; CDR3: CASSSGTVYEQYF
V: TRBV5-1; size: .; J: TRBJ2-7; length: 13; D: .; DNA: TGCGCCAGCAGCGAGAGGACCGAGGGCGAGCAGTACTTC; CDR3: CASSERTEGEQYF
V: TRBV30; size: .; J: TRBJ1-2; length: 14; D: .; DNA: TGTGCCTGGAGTGTGGGACAAAGGGCCGATGGCTACACCTTC; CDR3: CAWSVGQRADGYTF
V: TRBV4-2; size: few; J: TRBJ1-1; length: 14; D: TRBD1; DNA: TGTGCCAGCAGCCCGGACAGGTCCAACACTGAAGCTTTCTTT; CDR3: CASSPDRSNTEAFF
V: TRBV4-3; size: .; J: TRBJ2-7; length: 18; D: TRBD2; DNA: TGCGCCAGCAGCCAAGCTCCGTTAGGACTAGCGGGATCCTACGAGCAGTACTTC; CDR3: CASSQAPLGLAGSYEQYF
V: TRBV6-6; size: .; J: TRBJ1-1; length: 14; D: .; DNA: TGTGCCACTCGGAATGGATGGGGGGACACTGAAGCTTTCTTT; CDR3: CATRNGWGDTEAFF
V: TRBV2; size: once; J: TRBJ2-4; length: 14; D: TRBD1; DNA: TGTGCCAGCAGACCGACAGGGTGGGAAAACATTCAGTACTTC; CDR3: CASRPTGWENIQYF
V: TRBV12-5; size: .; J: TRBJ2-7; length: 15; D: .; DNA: TGTGCTAGTGGTTCGCAGGGCAGGACCACCCACGAGCAGTACTTC; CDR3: CASGSQGRTTHEQYF
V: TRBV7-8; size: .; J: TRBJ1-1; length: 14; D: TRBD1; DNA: TGTGCCAGCAGCGGACACAGGGGGATGACTGAAGCTTTCTTT; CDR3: CASSGHRGMTEAFF
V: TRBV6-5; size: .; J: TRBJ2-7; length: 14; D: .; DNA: TGTGCCAGCAGTTACGGCCGGCAGGTCGACGAGCAGTACTTC; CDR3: CASSYGRQVDEQYF
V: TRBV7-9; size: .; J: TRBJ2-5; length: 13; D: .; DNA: TGTGCCAGCAGCCCGCATAGCCAAGAGACCCAGTACTTC; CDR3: CASSPHSQETQYF
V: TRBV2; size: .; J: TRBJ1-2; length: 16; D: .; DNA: TGTGCCAGCAGTGAATTGGGCGGAGAAACTCTCTATGGCTACACCTTC; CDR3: CASSELGGETLYGYTF
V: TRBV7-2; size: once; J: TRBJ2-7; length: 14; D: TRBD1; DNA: TGTGCCAGCAGCTTAGTTTCAGGGGGCTACGAGCAGTACTTC; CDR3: CASSLVSGGYEQYF
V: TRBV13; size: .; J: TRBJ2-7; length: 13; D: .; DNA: TGTGCCAGCAGCCACCATAGCGCCTACGAGCAGTACTTC; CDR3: CASSHHSAYEQYF
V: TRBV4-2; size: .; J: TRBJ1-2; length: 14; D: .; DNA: TGTGCCAGCAGCCAAGATGAACAGATCTATGGCTACACCTTC; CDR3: CASSQDEQIYGYTF
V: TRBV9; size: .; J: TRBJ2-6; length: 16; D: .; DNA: TGTGCCAGCAGTAACAGTTTGAGCTCTGGGGCCAACGTCCTGACTTTC; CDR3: CASSNSLSSGANVLTF
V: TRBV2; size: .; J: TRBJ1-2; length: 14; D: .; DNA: TGTGCCAGCTGCACAGGGTTTGGGAGCTATGGCTACACCTTC; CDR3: CASCTGFGSYGYTF
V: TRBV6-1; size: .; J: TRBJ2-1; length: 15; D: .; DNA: TGTGCCAGCACCTGGGACGGAAGCTCCTACAATGAGCAGTTCTTC; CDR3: CASTWDGSSYNEQFF
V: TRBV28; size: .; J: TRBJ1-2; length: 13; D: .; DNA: TGTGCCAGCAGTTTTTCCCCTTCGGGGGGCTACACCTTC; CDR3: CASSFSPSGGYTF
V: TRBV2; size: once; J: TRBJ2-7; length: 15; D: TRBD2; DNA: TGTGCCAGCAGTGAGGTAGGCGGGGGTGTCTACGAGCAGTACTTC; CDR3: CASSEVGGGVYEQYF
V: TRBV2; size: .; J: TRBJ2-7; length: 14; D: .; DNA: TGTGCCAGCAGGATTCAGGGTTCTACCTACGAGCAGTACTTC; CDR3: CASRIQGSTYEQYF
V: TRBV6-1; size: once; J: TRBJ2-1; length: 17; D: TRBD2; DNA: TGTGCCAGCAGTGTACTAGCGGGGGCCGTAGTACAGAATGAGCAGTTCTTC; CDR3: CASSVLAGAVVQNEQFF
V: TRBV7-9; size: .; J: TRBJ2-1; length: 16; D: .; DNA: TGTGCCAGCAGCTTAGCCGGGACGGGCCGTGGGAATGAGCAGTTCTTC; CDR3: CASSLAGTGRGNEQFF
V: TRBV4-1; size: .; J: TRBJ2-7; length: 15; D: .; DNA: TGCGCCAGCAGTCACCGGGACATCGGCTTTTACGAGCAGTACTTC; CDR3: CASSHRDIGFYEQYF
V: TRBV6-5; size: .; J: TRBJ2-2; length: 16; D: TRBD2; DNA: TGTGCCAGCAGTTCCCCTAGCGGGGGGGCCCCCGGGGAGCTGTTTTTT; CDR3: CASSSPSGGAPGELFF
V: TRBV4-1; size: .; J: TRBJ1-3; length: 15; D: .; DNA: TGCGCCAGCAGTCTCAGATTAAGCTCTGGAAACACCATATATTTT; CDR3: CASSLRLSSGNTIYF
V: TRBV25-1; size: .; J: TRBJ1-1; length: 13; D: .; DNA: TGTGCCAGCAGGGTCTCAGGGGCGGCAGAAGCTTTCTTT; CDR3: CASRVSGAAEAFF
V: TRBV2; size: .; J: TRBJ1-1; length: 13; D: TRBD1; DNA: TGTGCCAGCCTCGGGACAGAGAACACTGAAGCTTTCTTT; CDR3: CASLGTENTEAFF
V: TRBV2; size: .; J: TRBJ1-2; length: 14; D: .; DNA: TGTGCCAGTTCCCAGCAGCAGGATGACTATGGCTACACCTTC; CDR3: CASSQQQDDYGYTF
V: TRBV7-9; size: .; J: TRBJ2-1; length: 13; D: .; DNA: TGTGCCAGCAGCTTAGGAGGCCACAATGAGCAGTTCTTC; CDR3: CASSLGGHNEQFF
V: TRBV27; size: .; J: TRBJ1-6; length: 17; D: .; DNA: TGTGCCAGCAGTTTATTAAGGCTCCAGGCTTATAATTCACCCCTCCACTTT; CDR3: CASSLLRLQAYNSPLHF
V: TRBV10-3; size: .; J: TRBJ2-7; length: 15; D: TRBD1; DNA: TGTGCCATCAGCCCGGGACAGGGATTAAACTACGAGCAGTACTTC; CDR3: CAISPGQGLNYEQYF
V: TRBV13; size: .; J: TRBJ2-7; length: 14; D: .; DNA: TGTGCCAGCAGCCCCGGACGGAGTACCTACGAGCAGTACTTC; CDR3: CASSPGRSTYEQYF
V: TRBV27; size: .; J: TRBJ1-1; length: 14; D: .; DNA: TGTGCCAGCAGTTTATTAGGGATGAACACTGAAGCTTTCTTT; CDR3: CASSLLGMNTEAFF
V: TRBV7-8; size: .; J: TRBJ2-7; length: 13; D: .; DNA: TGTGCCAGCAGCACAACGTACACAGGAGAACAGTACTTC; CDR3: CASSTTYTGEQYF
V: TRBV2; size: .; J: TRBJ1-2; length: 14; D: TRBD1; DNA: TGTGCCAGCAGTCTTGGACAGGCATTATATGGCTACACCTTC; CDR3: CASSLGQALYGYTF
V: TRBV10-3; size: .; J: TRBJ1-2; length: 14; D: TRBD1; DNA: TGTGCCACTACTCAAGGGACAGGGGCCTATGGCTACACCTTC; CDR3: CATTQGTGAYGYTF
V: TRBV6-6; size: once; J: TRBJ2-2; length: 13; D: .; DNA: TGTGCCAGCAGTTCTTATAACACCGGGGAGCTGTTTTTT; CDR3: CASSSYNTGELFF
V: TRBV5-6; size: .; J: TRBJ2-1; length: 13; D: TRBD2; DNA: TGTGCCAGCAGCACAGGACTAGGTGATGAGCAGTTCTTC; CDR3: CASSTGLGDEQFF
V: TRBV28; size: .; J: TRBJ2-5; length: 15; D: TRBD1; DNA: TGTGCCAGCAGTTTAGGGACAGGGGAAGTGGAGACCCAGTACTTC; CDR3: CASSLGTGEVETQYF
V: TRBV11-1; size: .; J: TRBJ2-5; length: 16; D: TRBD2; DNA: TGTGCCAGCAGGACGTTAGCGGGGGGGCCCGGAGAGACCCAGTACTTC; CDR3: CASRTLAGGPGETQYF
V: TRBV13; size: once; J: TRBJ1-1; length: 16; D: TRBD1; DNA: TGTGCCAGCAGCCTATCGGGACAGGGAATGAACACTGAAGCTTTCTTT; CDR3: CASSLSGQGMNTEAFF
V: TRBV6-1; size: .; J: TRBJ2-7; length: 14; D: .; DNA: TGTGCCAGCAGTGACCCAAACGGTTACTACGAGCAGTACTTC; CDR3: CASSDPNGYYEQYF
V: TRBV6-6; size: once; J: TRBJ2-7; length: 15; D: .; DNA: TGTGCCAGCAGTCGAATTAATCAGGGAAATGAAGAGCAGTACTTC; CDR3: CASSRINQGNEEQYF
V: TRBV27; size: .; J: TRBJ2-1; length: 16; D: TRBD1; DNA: TGTGCCAGCAGTGTACTATCGGGACAGGGGGCCGATGAGCAGTTCTTC; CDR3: CASSVLSGQGADEQFF
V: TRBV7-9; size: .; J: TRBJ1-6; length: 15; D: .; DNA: TGTGCCAGCAGCTTATCTACAGATTATAATTCACCCCTCCACTTT; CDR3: CASSLSTDYNSPLHF
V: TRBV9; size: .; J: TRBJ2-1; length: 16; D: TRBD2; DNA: TGTGCCAGCAGCGTACTAGCGGGGGACCACTACAATGAGCAGTTCTTC; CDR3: CASSVLAGDHYNEQFF
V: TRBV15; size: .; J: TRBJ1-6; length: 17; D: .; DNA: TGTGCCACCAGCAGAGATCTGCGGGGGCTGGGCAATTCACCCCTCCACTTT; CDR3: CATSRDLRGLGNSPLHF
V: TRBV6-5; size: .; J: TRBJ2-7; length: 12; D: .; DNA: TGTGCCAGCAGTATGGGGGTCTACGAGCAGTACTTC; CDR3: CASSMGVYEQYF
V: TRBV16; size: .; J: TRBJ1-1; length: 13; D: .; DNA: TGTGCCAGCAGCCAATTTGTGAACACTGAAGCTTTCTTT; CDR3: CASSQFVNTEAFF
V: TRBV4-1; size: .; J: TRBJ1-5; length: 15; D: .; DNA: TGCGCCAGCAGCCAAGAAGACCATAGCAATCAGCCCCAGCATTTT; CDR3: CASSQEDHSNQPQHF
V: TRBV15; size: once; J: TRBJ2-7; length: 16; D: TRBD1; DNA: TGTGCCACCAGCAGAGATTCCGGGACAGGGGTGTACGAGCAGTACTTC; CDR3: CATSRDSGTGVYEQYF
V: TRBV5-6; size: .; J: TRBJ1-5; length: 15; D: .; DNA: TGTGCCAGCAGCTTTAGTGGGTACGGGAATCAGCCCCAGCATTTT; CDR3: CASSFSGYGNQPQHF
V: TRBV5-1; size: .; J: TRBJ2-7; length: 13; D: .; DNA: TGCGCCAGCAGCTTGGAAAGGGGGAACGAGCAGTACTTC; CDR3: CASSLERGNEQYF
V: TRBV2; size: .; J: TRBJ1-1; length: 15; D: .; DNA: TGTGCCAGCAGTGAAAGGTGGGAGGGGTCGGCTGAAGCTTTCTTT; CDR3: CASSERWEGSAEAFF